The 3 T cell receptor beta chains below come from one sample, sequenced in a study of blood T cells in healthy people across ages. For the second PCR, which ran for 7 to 11 cycles, a sample-barcoded 5' primer and a J-beta primer mix were used. TCRdb itself ran the 5' RACE reads through MiXCR, one entry per CDR3 protein. The sample contains approximately 1.5 million distinct CDR3 sequences, 30% to 35% of which appear only once. Sequenced material: blood. All receptors derive from a woman in her 30s in good health.

The genes are TRBV3-1 and TRBJ2-7, with 10 bases identical to TRBD2. CDR3 length: 17 residues. Germline-derived CDR1 and CDR2 are LGHDT and YNNKEL (reference sequence). V dropped 0 bases and J dropped 6; count of bases not matched to a gene: 11. The CDR3 DNA reads as TGTGCCAGCAGCCAAGATCTCGGGCTAGCGGGAGTCAGCGAGCAGTACTTC. Translated, it gives CASSQDLGLAGVSEQYF.

The chain recombines TRBV7-2 with TRBJ1-2, with D possibly TRBD1 on 5 matching bases. V was pared by 1 base and J by 7 bases, with 19 bases between. The CDR3 totals 16 residues. CDR1 is SGHTA, CDR2 FQGNSA, per germline. In nucleotides, the CDR3 is TGTGCCAGCAGCTTAGTTCAAGACATGGGGCTCTCTGGCTACACCTTC. Encoded protein: CASSLVQDMGLSGYTF.

The rearrangement links TRBV30 to TRBJ2-2; D uncertain. V was shortened by 3 bases and J by 5 bases, with 13 bases between the two germline ends. This CDR3 is built from 14 residues. The germline V gene has CDR1 GTSNPN and CDR2 SVGIG (reference sequence). CDR3: CAWRVDSLTGELFF. CDR3 sequence (DNA): TGTGCCTGGAGGGTGGATTCTCTTACCGGGGAGCTGTTTTTT.